What follows describes a single TCR beta chain. Its antigen is still unknown. This sample stems from a study of T-cell reconstitution after alpha-beta-depleted transplantation in children. The authors prepared the TCRbeta library with unique molecular identifiers. TCRdb redid the calling of the PCR reads with MiXCR, one entry per CDR3 protein. The repertoire holds approximately 300,000 distinct CDR3 sequences, around 10% seen once, with roughly a quarter in the top ten. Study outcomes and limitations: Roughly two months post-transplant, alpha-beta T cells reportedly originated from several hundred graft clones that had expanded. At one year after transplant, newly produced T cells mostly accounted for T-cell counts and diversity.

CDR3 length: 13 residues. Germline V gene sequence: CDR1 MNHEY, CDR2 SVGEGT. The trim removed 6 bases at V and 4 bases at J, leaving 4 bases unmatched. This clonotype was sampled from a male patient between 2 and 15 years old who had a stem cell transplant for chronic granulomatous disease, so the T cells may come from the graft donor. The V gene is TRBV6-2 or TRBV6-3, the J gene TRBJ1-1; TRBD1 matches 8 bases. Here the sequenced sample was peripheral blood, taken 180 days after TCRalphabeta/CD19-depleted stem cell transplant. This CDR3 reads CASRVTGGTEAFF. CDR3 coding DNA: TGTGCCAGCAGAGTAACAGGGGGCACTGAAGCTTTCTTT.